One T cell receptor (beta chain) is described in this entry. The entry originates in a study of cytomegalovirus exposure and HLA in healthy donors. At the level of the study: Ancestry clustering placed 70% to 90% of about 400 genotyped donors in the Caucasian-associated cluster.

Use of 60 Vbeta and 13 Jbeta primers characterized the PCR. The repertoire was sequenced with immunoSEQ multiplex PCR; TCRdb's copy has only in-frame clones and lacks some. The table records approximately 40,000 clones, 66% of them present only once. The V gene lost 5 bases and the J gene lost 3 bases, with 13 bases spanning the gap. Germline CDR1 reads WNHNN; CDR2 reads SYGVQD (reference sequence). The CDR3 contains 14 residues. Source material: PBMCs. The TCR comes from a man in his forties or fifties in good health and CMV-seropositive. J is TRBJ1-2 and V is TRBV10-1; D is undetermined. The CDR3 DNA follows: TGCGCCAGCAGTTTCCAAACGGGATACTATGGCTACACCTTC. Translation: CASSFQTGYYGYTF.